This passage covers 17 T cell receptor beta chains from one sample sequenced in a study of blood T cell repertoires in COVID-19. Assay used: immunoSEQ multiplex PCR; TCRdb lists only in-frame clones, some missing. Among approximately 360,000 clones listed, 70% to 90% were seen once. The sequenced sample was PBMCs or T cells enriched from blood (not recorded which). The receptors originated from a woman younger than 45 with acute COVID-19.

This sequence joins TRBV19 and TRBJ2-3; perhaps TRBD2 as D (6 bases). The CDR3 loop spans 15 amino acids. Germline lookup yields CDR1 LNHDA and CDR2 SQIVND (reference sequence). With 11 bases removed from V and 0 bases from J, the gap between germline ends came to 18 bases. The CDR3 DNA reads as TGTGCCTCATCTCCCCCCGGACTAAGCACAGATACGCAGTATTTT. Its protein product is CASSPPGLSTDTQYF.

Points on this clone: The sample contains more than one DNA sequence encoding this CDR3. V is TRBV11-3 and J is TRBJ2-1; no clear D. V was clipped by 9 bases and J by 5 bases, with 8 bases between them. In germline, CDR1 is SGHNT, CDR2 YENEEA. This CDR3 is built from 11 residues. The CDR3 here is CASSRDNEQFF. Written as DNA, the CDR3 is TGTGCCAGTTCTCGGGACAATGAGCAGTTCTTC.

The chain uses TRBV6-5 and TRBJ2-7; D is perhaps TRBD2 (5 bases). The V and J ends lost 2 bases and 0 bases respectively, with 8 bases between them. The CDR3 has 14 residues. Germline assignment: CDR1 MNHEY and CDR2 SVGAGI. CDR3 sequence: CASSYAGGSYEQYF. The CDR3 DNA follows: TGTGCCAGCAGTTACGCGGGTGGCTCCTACGAGCAGTACTTC.

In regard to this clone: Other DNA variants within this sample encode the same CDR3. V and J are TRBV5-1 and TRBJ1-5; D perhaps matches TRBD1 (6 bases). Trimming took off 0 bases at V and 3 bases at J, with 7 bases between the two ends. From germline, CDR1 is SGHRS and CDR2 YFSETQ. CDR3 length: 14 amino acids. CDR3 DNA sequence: TGCGCCAGCAGCTTGGGGGACACCAATCAGCCCCAGCATTTT. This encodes CASSLGDTNQPQHF.

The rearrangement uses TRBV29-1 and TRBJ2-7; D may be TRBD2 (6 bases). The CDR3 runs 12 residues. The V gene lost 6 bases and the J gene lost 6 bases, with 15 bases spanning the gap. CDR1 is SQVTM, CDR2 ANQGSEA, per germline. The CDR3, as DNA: TGCAGCGTAGGAGGGATGGCAACCGAGCAGTACTTC. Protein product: CSVGGMATEQYF.

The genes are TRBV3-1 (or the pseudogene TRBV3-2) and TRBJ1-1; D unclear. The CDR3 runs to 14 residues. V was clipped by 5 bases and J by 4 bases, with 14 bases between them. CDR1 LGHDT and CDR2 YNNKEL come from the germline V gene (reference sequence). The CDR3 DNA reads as TGTGCCAGCAGCTCTCGGGGTTCTGGCACTGAAGCTTTCTTT. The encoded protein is CASSSRGSGTEAFF.

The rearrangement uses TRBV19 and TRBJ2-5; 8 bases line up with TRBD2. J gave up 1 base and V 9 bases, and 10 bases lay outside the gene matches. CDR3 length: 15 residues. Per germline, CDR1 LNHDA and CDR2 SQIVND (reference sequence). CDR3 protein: CASRFRGGPQETQYF. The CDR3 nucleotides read TGTGCCAGCCGATTTCGCGGGGGGCCCCAAGAGACCCAGTACTTC. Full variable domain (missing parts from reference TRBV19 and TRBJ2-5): DGGITQSPKYLFRKEGQNVTLSCEQNLNHDAMYWYRQDPGQGLRLIYYSQIVNDFQKGDIAEGYSVSREKKESFPLTVTSAQKNPTAFYLCASRFRGGPQETQYFGPGTRLLVL.

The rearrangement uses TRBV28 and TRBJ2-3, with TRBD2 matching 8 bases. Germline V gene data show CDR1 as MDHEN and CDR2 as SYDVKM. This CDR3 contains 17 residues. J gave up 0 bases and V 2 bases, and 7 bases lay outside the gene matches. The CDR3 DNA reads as TGTGCCAGCAGTTTACTCGTCGGGGGGGAGAGCACAGATACGCAGTATTTT. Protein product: CASSLLVGGESTDTQYF.

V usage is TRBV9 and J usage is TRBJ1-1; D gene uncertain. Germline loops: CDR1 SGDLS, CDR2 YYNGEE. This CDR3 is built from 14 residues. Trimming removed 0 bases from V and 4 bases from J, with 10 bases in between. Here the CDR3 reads CASSVAGGGTEAFF. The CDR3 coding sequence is TGTGCCAGCAGCGTAGCGGGAGGAGGCACTGAAGCTTTCTTT.

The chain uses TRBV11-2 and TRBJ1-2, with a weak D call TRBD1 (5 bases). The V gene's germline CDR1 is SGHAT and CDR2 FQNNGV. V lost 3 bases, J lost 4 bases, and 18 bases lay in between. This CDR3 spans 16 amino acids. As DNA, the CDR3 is TGTGCCAGCAGCTTCCAACAGGCCCGGTGGGGCTATGGCTACACCTTC. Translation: CASSFQQARWGYGYTF.

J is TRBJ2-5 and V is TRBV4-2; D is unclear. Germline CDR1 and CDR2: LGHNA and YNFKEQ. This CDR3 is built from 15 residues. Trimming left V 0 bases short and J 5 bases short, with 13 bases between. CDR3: CASSQERQFSETQYF. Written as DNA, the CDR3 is TGTGCCAGCAGCCAAGAACGTCAGTTTTCGGAGACCCAGTACTTC.

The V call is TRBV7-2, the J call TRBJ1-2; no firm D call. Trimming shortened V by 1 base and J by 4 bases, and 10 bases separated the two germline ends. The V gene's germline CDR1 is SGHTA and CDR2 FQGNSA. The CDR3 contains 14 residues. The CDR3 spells CASSLVRSGYGYTF. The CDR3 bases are TGTGCCAGCAGCTTAGTCAGGTCCGGCTATGGCTACACCTTC.

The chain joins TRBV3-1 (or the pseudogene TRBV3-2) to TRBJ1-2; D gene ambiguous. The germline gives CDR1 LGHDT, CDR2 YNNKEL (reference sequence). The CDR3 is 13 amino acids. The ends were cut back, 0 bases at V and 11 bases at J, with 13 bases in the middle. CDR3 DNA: TGTGCCAGCAGCCAAGATACCCCGACGGGTTACACCTTC. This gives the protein CASSQDTPTGYTF.

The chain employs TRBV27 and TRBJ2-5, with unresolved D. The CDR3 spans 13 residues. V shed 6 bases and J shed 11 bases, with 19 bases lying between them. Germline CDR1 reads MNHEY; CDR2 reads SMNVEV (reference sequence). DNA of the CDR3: TGTGCCAGCAGAAATCCAGGCGTACCTTGGCAGTACTTC. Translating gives CASRNPGVPWQYF.

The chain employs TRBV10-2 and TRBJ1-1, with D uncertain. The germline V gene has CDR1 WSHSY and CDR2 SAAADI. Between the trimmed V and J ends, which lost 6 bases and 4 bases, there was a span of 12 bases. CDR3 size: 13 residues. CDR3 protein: CASRRQAGTEAFF. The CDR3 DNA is TGCGCCAGCAGGAGACAAGCCGGCACTGAAGCTTTCTTT.

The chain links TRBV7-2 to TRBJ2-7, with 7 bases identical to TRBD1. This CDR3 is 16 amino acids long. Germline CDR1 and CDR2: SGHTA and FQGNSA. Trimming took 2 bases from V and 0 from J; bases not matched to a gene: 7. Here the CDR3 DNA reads TGTGCCAGCAGCTTATCATTTGGGACAGCCTCCTACGAGCAGTACTTC. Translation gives CASSLSFGTASYEQYF.

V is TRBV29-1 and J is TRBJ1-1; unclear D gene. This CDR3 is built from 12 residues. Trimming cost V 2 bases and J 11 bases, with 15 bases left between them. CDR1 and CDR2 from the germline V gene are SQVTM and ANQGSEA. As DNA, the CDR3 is TGCAGCGTTGAACATAAAGAGATTTGGGCTTTCTTT. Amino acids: CSVEHKEIWAFF.